The clone carrying this TCR beta chain came up a few times. TCRdb itself ran the 5' RACE reads through MiXCR, one entry per CDR3 protein. The sample holds about 85,000 distinct CDR3 sequences; approximately 12% are singletons and the top ten take around 23%. This sample was included in a study of T cells after yellow fever vaccination. Per germline, CDR1 SGHVS and CDR2 FQNEAQ. V lost 2 bases, J lost 3 bases, and 12 bases lay in between. The CDR3 has 15 residues. The rearrangement links TRBV7-8 to TRBJ2-3; no clear D gene. The starting material was CD8+ T cells not binding an NS4B(214-222) dextramer, sorted from PBMCs, obtained 21 days after the first yellow fever vaccination. The sequence derives from a man between 18 and 35 years old who received the YFV17D yellow fever vaccine. The DNA of the CDR3 is TGTGCCAGCAGCTTACCCGGGCCGACAACAGATACGCAGTATTTT. It is translated as CASSLPGPTTDTQYF.